These T cell receptor beta chains were read from a single sample in a study of OX40 agonist ivuxolimab in advanced cancers. Clones were sequenced by immunoSEQ multiplex PCR, and TCRdb holds only the in-frame ones, with some missing. Of tens of thousands of clones in the sample, around four fifths were seen once. Sequencing used CD4+ or CD8+ T cells sorted from blood, obtained in a trial of the OX40 agonist ivuxolimab. Source of these receptors: an adult with an advanced solid tumor such as melanoma, head and neck, liver or kidney cancer. Both conserved end residues are part of each CDR3. Fields, in order: D gene, J gene, V gene, clone size, CDR3 DNA, CDR3 protein. A D gene is named only where the DNA matches it firmly. Only part of the rows carry a size: once, few, many, or a class if the clone is expanded.

>.|TRBJ1-5|TRBV19|.
TGTGCCAGTAGTATAGATTTGGCAGACCGATCAGAACCCCAGCATTTT
CASSIDLADRSEPQHF
>.|TRBJ2-1|TRBV14|.
TGTGCCAGCAGCCAAGATGGGTATGGCAATGAGCAGTTCTTC
CASSQDGYGNEQFF
>.|TRBJ2-1|TRBV27|.
TGTGCCAGCAGTTTAACCCGGGATACACAAAACAATGAGCAGTTCTTC
CASSLTRDTQNNEQFF
>TRBD1|TRBJ1-5|TRBV4-1|few
TGCGCCAGCAGCCGGGGACAGGGGGATAATCAGCCCCAGCATTTT
CASSRGQGDNQPQHF
>.|TRBJ2-5|TRBV2|.
TGTGCCAGCAGTAGTCAACAAGAGACCCAGTACTTC
CASSSQQETQYF
>.|TRBJ2-2|TRBV29-1|once
TGCAGCGCAAAGACCGGGGAGCTGTTTTTT
CSAKTGELFF
>TRBD2|TRBJ2-7|TRBV4-3|.
TGCGCCAGCAGCCAAGGGGGGGGCTACGAGCAGTACTTC
CASSQGGGYEQYF
>.|TRBJ2-5|TRBV2|.
TGTGCCAGCTCTTCGAGGAAAGAGACCCAGTACTTC
CASSSRKETQYF
>.|TRBJ2-3|TRBV30|.
TGTGCCTGGATGGGGGGTCCGCGGGCAGATACGCAGTATTTT
CAWMGGPRADTQYF
>.|TRBJ1-4|TRBV28|.
TGTGCCAGCGGGAGAACAACTAATGAAAAACTGTTTTTT
CASGRTTNEKLFF
>TRBD1|TRBJ1-2|TRBV7-8|.
TGTGCCAGCAGCGAGGGACAGGGGAATGGCTACACCTTC
CASSEGQGNGYTF
>.|TRBJ2-1|TRBV9|.
TGTGCCAGCAGCGTATCTGGGGATGAGCAGTTCTTC
CASSVSGDEQFF